This T cell receptor (beta chain) was identified during a study of human T cells and chemical hapten exposure. Study at large: All patients underwent weekly scalp dosing with diphenylcyclopropenone for the full roughly 25-week study.

TCRdb ran MiXCR on the RACE reads and lists one entry per CDR3 protein. The sample yields 95,000 or so distinct CDR3 sequences, over 9.5% seen once. V shed 3 bases and J shed 7 bases, with 12 bases lying between them. Germline CDR1 reads MNHNS; CDR2 reads SASEGT. This CDR3 comprises 14 residues. Regarding time point: patch test 2, 6 weeks after DPC sensitization. Indicated treatment: therapeutic diphenylcyclopropenone sensitization with weekly scalp DPC. This clonotype was observed a handful of times. Here the sequenced sample was whole blood, taken in connection with sensitization to the hapten diphenylcyclopropenone (DPC). The clonotype comes from a woman between 35 and 50 years old with alopecia areata. Some clones in this sample may be carry-over from other donors' samples. The chain recombines TRBV6-1 with TRBJ2-2; the D is unclear. The CDR3 DNA reads as TGTGCCAGCAGTGATGTCCCGTCCGTCGGGGAGCTGTTTTTT. It codes for CASSDVPSVGELFF.